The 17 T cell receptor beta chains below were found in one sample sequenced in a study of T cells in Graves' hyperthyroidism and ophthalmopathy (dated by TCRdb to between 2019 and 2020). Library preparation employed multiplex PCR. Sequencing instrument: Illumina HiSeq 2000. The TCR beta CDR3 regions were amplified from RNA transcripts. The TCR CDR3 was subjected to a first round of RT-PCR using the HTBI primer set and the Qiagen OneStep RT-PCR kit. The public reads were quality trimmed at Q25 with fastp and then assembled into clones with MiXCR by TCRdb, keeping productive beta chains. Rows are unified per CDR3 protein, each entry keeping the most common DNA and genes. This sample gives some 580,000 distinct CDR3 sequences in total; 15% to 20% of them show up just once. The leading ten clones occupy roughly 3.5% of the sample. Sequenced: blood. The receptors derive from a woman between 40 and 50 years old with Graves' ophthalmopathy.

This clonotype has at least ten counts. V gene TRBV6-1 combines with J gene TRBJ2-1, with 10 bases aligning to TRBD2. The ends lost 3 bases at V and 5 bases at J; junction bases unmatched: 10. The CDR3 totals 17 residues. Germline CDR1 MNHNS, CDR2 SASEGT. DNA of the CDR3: TGTGCCAGCAGTGATTGGAGCGGGAGGGCCGGGGACAATGAGCAGTTCTTC. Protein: CASSDWSGRAGDNEQFF.

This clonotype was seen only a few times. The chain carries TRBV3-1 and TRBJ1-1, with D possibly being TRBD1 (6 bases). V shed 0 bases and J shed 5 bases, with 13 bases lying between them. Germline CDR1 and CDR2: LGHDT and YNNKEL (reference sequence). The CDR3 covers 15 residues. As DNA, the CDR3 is TGTGCCAGCAGCCAAGATCTCCAGGGGAGAACTGAAGCTTTCTTT. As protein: CASSQDLQGRTEAFF.

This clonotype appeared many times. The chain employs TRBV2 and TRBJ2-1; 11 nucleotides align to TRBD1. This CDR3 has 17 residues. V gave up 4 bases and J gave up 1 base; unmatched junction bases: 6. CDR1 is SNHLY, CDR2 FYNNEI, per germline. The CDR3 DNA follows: TGTGCCAGCAGTGGGACAGGGGGCTTCTCTTCCTACAATGAGCAGTTCTTC. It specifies CASSGTGGFSSYNEQFF.

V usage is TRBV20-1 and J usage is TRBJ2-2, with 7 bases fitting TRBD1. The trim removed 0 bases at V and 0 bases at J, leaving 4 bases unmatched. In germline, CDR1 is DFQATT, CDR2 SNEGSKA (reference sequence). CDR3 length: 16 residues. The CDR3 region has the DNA TGCAGTGCTAGAGATAGGGACAGCGCGAACACCGGGGAGCTGTTTTTT. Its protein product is CSARDRDSANTGELFF.

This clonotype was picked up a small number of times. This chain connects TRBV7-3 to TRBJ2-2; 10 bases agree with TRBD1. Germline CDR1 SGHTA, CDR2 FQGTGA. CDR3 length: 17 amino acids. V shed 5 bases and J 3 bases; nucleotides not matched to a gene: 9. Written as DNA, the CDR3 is TGTGCCAGCAGCCAGAGATATGGGACAGGGGACACCGGGGAGCTGTTTTTT. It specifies CASSQRYGTGDTGELFF.

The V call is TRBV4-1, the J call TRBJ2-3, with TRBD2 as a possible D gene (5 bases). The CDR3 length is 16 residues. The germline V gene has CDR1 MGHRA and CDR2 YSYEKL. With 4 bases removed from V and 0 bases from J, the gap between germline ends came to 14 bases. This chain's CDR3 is CASSLTVGRSTDTQYF. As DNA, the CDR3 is TGCGCCAGCAGCCTAACGGTAGGGAGAAGCACAGATACGCAGTATTTT.

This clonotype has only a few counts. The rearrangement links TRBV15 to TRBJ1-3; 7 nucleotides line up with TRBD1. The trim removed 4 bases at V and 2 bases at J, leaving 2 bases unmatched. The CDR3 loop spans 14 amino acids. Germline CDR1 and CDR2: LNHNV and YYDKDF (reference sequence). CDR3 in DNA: TGTGCCACCAGCACCGACAGGGCTGGAAACACCATATATTTT. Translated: CATSTDRAGNTIYF.

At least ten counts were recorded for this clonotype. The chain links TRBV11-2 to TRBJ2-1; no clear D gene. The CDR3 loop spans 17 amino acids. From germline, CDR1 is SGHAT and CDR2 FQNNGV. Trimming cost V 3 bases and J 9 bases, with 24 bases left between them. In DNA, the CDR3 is TGTGCCAGCAGCTTGACCGGGTTCGTTGGGCATAGGGCTGAGCAGTTCTTC. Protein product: CASSLTGFVGHRAEQFF.

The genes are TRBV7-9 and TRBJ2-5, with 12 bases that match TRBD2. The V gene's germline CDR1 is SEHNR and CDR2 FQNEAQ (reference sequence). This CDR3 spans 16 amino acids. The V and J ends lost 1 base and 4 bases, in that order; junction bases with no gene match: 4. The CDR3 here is CASSLDSGLAGETQYF. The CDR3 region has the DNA TGTGCCAGCAGCTTAGACTCGGGACTAGCGGGAGAGACCCAGTACTTC.

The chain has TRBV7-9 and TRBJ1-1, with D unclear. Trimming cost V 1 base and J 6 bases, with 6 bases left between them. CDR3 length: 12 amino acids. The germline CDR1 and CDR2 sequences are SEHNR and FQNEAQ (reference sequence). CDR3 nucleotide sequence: TGTGCCAGCAGCTTAGGGGATTCTGAAGCTTTCTTT. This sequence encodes CASSLGDSEAFF. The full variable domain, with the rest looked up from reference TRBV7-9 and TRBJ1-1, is DTGVSQNPRHKITKRGQNVTFRCDPISEHNRLYWYRQTLGQGPEFLTYFQNEAQLEKSRLLSDRFSAERPKGSFSTLEIQRTEQGDSAMYLCASSLGDSEAFFGQGTRLTVV.

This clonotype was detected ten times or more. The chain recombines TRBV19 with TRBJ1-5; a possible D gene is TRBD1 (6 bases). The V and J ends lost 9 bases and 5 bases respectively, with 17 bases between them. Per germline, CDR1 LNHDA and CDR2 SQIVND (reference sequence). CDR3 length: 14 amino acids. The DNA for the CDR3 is TGTGCCAGCAGCCAGTCAGGGGCATATCAGCCCCAGCATTTT. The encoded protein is CASSQSGAYQPQHF.

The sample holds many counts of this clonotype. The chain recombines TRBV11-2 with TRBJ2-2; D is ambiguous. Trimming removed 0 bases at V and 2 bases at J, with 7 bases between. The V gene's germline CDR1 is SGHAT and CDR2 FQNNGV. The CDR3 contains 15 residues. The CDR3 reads CASSLEQRNTGELFF. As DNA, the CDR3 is TGTGCCAGCAGCTTAGAACAGCGTAACACCGGGGAGCTGTTTTTT. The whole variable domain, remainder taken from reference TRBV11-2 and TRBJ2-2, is EAGVAQSPRYKIIEKRQSVAFWCNPISGHATLYWYQQILGQGPKLLIQFQNNGVVDDSQLPKDRFSAERLKGVDSTLKIQPAKLEDSAVYLCASSLEQRNTGELFFGEGSRLTVL.

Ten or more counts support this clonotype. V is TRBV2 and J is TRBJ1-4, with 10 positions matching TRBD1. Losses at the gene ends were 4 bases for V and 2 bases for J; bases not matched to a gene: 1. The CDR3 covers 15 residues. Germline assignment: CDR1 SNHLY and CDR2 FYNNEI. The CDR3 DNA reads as TGTGCCAGCAGTGGACAGGGGGCGACTAATGAAAAACTGTTTTTT. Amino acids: CASSGQGATNEKLFF.

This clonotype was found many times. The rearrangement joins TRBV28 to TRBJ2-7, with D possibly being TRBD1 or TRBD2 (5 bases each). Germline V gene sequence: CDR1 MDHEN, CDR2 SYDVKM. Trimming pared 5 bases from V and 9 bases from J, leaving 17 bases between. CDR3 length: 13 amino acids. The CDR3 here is CASSPGTQPGQYF. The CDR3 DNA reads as TGTGCCAGCAGTCCTGGGACCCAGCCTGGGCAGTACTTC.

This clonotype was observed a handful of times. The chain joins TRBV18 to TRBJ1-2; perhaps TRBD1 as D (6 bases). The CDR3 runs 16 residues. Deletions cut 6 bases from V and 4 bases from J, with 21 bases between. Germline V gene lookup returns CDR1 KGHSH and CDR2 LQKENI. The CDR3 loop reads CASSPQTGAGTYGYTF. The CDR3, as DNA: TGTGCCAGCTCGCCTCAAACGGGGGCAGGGACCTATGGCTACACCTTC.

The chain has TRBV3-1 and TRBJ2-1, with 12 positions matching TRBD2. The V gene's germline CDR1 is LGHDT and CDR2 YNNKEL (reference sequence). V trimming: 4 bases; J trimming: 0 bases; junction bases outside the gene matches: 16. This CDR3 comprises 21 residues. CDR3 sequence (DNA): TGTGCCAGCAGCCGAGGACTAGCGGGACCCTACACTACGGGCTCCTACAATGAGCAGTTCTTC. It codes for CASSRGLAGPYTTGSYNEQFF.

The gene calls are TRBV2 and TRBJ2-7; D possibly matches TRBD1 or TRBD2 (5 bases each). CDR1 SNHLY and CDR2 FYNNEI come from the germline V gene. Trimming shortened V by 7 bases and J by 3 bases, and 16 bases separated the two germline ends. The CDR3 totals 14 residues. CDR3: CASKPGPIDYEQYF. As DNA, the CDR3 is TGTGCCAGCAAACCGGGACCCATAGACTACGAGCAGTACTTC.